This T cell receptor beta chain was captured by sequencing in a study of blood T cell repertoires in COVID-19. Study as a whole: Material from acute and convalescent COVID-19 was sourced from the United States, Italy and Spain.

This clone was counted between two and nine times. The CDR3 is 13 amino acids. V shed 0 bases and J shed 5 bases, with 5 bases lying between them. Germline CDR1 is SGDLS and CDR2 is YYNGEE. The authors' processing: Using reference gene primer amplification, nucleated cell counts were estimated. Measured with immunoSEQ multiplex PCR; TCRdb has only the in-frame clones, and not every one. From that table come the V and J calls and clone size; the DNA was used to work out D and trimming. The sample shows 300,000 or so clones, about 90% of them seen only once. The chain has TRBV9 and TRBJ2-2; D remains ambiguous. The sample consisted of PBMCs or T cells enriched from blood (not recorded which). The clonotype was recovered from a woman aged 25 to 39 who had recovered from COVID-19. CDR3 region: CASSVDLTGELFF. As DNA, the CDR3 is TGTGCCAGCAGCGTAGACTTGACCGGGGAGCTGTTTTTT.